This T cell receptor (beta chain) comes out of a study of graft-versus-host responses after intestinal transplantation. Study information: Anti-thymocyte globulin induction preceded two to four years of tacrolimus and steroid maintenance in all recipients. Regarding the study as a whole: Among circulating GvH clones, peak levels were associated with early post-transplant declines in HvG clones. Analysis identified GvH clones in recipient marrow, with some appearing first in ileum or blood. Where graft-donor T cell macrochimerism was present, patients had high graft-versus-host to host-versus-graft clonal ratios in allografts.

Details on this clone: Its antigen remains unknown.

CDR1 LNHDA and CDR2 SQIVND come from the germline V gene (reference sequence). With 6 bases clipped from V and 7 bases from J, the junction kept 11 bases outside the gene matches. CDR3 size: 16 residues. The assay was immunoSEQ multiplex PCR, and TCRdb's table has in-frame clones only and misses some. The sample yields roughly 40,000 clones, 80% to 95% seen once. The chain joins TRBV19 to TRBJ2-1, with TRBD2 identical over 11 bases. The specimen comprised PBMCs, sampled 734 days after intestinal transplantation. The receptor was isolated from a human patient who received an intestinal transplant, so some T cells may come from the graft donor. CDR3 sequence (DNA): TGTGCCAGTAGCCTTCCATCCGGGACTAGCGGAAATGAGCAGTTCTTC. Its protein is CASSLPSGTSGNEQFF. Complete variable domain (other parts from reference TRBV19 and TRBJ2-1): DGGITQSPKYLFRKEGQNVTLSCEQNLNHDAMYWYRQDPGQGLRLIYYSQIVNDFQKGDIAEGYSVSREKKESFPLTVTSAQKNPTAFYLCASSLPSGTSGNEQFFGPGTRLTVL.